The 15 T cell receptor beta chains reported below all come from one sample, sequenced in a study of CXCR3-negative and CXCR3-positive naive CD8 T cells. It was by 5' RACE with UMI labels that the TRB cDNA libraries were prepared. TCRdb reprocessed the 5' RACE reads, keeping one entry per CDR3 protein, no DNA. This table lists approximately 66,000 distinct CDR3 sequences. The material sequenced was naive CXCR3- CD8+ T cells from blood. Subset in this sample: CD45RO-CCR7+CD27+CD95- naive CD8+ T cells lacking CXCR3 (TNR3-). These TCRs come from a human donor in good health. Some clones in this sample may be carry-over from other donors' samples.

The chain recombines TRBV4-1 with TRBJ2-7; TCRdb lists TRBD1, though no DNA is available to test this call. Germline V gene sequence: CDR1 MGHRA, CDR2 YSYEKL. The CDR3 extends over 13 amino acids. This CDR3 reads CASSQDGRSEQYF.

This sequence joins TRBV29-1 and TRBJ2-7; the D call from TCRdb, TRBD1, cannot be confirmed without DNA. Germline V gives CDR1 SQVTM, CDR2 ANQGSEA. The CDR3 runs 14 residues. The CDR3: CSAQGTGRPYEQYF.

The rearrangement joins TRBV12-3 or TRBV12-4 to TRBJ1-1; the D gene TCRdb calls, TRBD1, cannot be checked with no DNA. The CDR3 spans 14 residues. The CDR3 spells CASSQTGVNTEAFF.

CDR3 sequence: CASSRDRENTEAFF. The V gene is TRBV5-1, the J gene TRBJ1-1; TCRdb's D call, TRBD1, is unchecked because there is no DNA. The CDR3 covers 14 residues. Germline V gene sequence: CDR1 SGHRS, CDR2 YFSETQ.

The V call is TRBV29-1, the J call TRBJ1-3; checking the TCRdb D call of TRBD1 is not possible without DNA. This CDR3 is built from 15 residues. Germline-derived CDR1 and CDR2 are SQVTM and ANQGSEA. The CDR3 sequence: CSVAGQGTSGNTIYF.

CDR3 protein: CSVDGAVTYNEQFF. V gene TRBV29-1 combines with J gene TRBJ2-1; TCRdb picks TRBD1, but there is no DNA to check that call. The CDR3 is made up of 14 amino acids. Germline assignment: CDR1 SQVTM and CDR2 ANQGSEA.

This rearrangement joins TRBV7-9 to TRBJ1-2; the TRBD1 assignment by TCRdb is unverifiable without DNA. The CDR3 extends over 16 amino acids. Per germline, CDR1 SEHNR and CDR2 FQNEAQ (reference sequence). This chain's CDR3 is CASSSVGGDSVYGYTF.

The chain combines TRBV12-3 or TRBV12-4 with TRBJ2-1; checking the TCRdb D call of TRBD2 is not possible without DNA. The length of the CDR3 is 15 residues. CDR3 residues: CASSLTSGSWDEQFF.

The CDR3 sequence is CAAGVDFGTQYF. The chain links TRBV12-3 or TRBV12-4 to TRBJ2-5; TCRdb returns TRBD1, unconfirmable since there is no DNA. The CDR3 is made up of 12 amino acids.

CDR3 sequence reads: CASSLVRTGNSYEQYF. The rearrangement joins TRBV5-6 to TRBJ2-7; TCRdb reports TRBD1, a call that lacks DNA to check it against. The CDR3 runs to 16 residues. Germline-derived CDR1 and CDR2 are SGHDT and YYEEEE. Together with reference TRBV5-6 and TRBJ2-7, the CDR3 gives the full variable domain: DAGVTQSPTHLIKTRGQQVTLRCSPKSGHDTVSWYQQALGQGPQFIFQYYEEEERQRGNFPDRFSGHQFPNYSSELNVNALLLGDSALYLCASSLVRTGNSYEQYFGPGTRLTVT.

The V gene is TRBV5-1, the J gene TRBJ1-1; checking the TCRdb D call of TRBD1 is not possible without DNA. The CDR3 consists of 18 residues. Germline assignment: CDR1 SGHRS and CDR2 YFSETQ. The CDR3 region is CASSFGTGGGTKNTEAFF.

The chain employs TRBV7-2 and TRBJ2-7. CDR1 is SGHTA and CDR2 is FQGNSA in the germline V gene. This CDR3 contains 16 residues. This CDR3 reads CASSLVVHSEFYEQYF.

CDR3 sequence: CSVEEGVRSSYNEQFF. This chain links TRBV29-1 with TRBJ2-1; no DNA is available, so the TRBD1 call from TCRdb remains unchecked. The CDR3 runs 16 residues. Germline CDR1 and CDR2: SQVTM and ANQGSEA.

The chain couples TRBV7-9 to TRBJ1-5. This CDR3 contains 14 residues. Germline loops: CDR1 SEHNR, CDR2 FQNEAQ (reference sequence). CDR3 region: CASSLSGVNQPQHF.

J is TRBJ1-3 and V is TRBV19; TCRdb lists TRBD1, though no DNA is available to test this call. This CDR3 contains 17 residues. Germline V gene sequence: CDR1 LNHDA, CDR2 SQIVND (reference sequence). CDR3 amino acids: CASSTYYPGDPGNTIYF.